This is a list of T cell receptor beta chains from one sample in a study of T-cell reconstitution after alpha-beta-depleted transplantation in children. TCRdb reprocessed the PCR reads via MiXCR and lists one record per CDR3 protein. Altogether hundreds of thousands of distinct CDR3 sequences are present, approximately 14% being singletons, with the ten largest covering 0.79%. This material consisted of PBMCs, taken before TCRalphabeta/CD19-depleted stem cell transplant. The receptor set was obtained from a girl aged 2 to 9 with congenital amegakaryocytic thrombocytopenia, due to receive a stem cell transplant. Both conserved end residues are part of each CDR3. D genes are given only for firm matches. Clone size is shown for a subset of rows, as once, few, many or a class of expanded clone.

>TRBJ2-3|-|many|TRBV6-5
CASSYLGGPDGTDTQYF
TGTGCCAGCAGTTACCTGGGCGGCCCCGATGGCACAGATACGCAGTATTTT
>TRBJ2-2|-|-|TRBV7-6
CASSLRQPTGELFF
TGTGCCAGCAGCTTACGTCAACCCACCGGGGAGCTGTTTTTT
>TRBJ2-1|-|few|TRBV15
CATSRDRAGRNEQFF
TGTGCCACCAGCAGAGATCGAGCAGGGAGGAATGAGCAGTTCTTC
>TRBJ1-4|-|-|TRBV7-2
CASSLALTAGEKLFF
TGTGCCAGCAGCTTAGCGCTCACAGCGGGGGAAAAACTGTTTTTT
>TRBJ2-1|TRBD2|few|TRBV4-1
CASSQDSLRDYDEQFF
TGCGCCAGCAGCCAAGATTCTCTTAGGGACTACGATGAGCAGTTCTTC
>TRBJ2-3|TRBD2|-|TRBV2
CASRRGPSGMADTQYF
TGTGCCAGCAGGAGGGGTCCTAGCGGGATGGCAGATACGCAGTATTTT
>TRBJ1-3|-|-|TRBV30
CAWVKWGQSGNTIYF
TGTGCCTGGGTAAAGTGGGGGCAGTCTGGAAACACCATATATTTT
>TRBJ1-1|-|-|TRBV20-1
CSASLRSLGTEAFF
TGCAGTGCTAGCCTGAGGTCCTTGGGCACTGAAGCTTTCTTT
>TRBJ1-5|-|-|TRBV2
CASRSVGNQPQHF
TGTGCCAGCAGGTCGGTGGGAAATCAGCCCCAGCATTTT
>TRBJ2-7|TRBD1|-|TRBV6-1
CASSEAPGQGYEQYF
TGTGCCAGCAGTGAAGCGCCGGGACAGGGCTACGAGCAGTACTTC
>TRBJ2-2|-|many|TRBV5-6
CASSLFQGPGELFF
TGTGCCAGCAGCTTGTTCCAGGGCCCCGGGGAGCTGTTTTTT
>TRBJ2-7|TRBD1|few|TRBV6-1
CASSEQDRGEGDF
TGTGCCAGCAGTGAACAGGACAGGGGAGAGGGCGACTTC
>TRBJ2-7|TRBD1|many|TRBV5-1
CASTSTGGSNLYEQYF
TGCGCCAGCACATCGACAGGGGGCTCCAACCTCTACGAGCAGTACTTC
>TRBJ2-1|-|-|TRBV5-1
CASRVVGGSYNEQFF
TGCGCCAGCAGGGTTGTCGGGGGCTCCTACAATGAGCAGTTCTTC
>TRBJ2-1|-|many|TRBV12-3/TRBV12-4
CASSFYGGYYNEQFF
TGTGCCAGCAGTTTTTACGGAGGGTACTACAATGAGCAGTTCTTC
>TRBJ2-7|-|many|TRBV3-1
CASSRATHYEQYF
TGTGCCAGCAGCCGGGCGACCCACTACGAGCAGTACTTC
>TRBJ2-7|-|many|TRBV10-1
CASSSGRSYEQYF
TGCGCCAGCAGTAGCGGGCGTTCCTACGAGCAGTACTTC
>TRBJ2-7|TRBD2|-|TRBV7-2
CASRITNGGYEQYF
TGTGCCAGCAGGATCACGAACGGGGGGTACGAGCAGTACTTC
>TRBJ2-1|TRBD2|few|TRBV7-3
CASSLMVAGVNEQFF
TGTGCCAGCAGCTTAATGGTAGCGGGAGTCAATGAGCAGTTCTTC
>TRBJ2-1|TRBD2|many|TRBV12-3/TRBV12-4
CASSLGPAGVLNEQFF
TGTGCCAGCAGTTTAGGCCCAGCGGGAGTACTAAATGAGCAGTTCTTC
>TRBJ1-4|-|many|TRBV6-1
CASSDKYRPTNEKLFF
TGTGCCAGCAGTGATAAGTATCGCCCAACTAATGAAAAACTGTTTTTT
>TRBJ1-4|-|many|TRBV29-1
CSVETVLTNEKLFF
TGCAGCGTTGAAACGGTATTGACTAATGAAAAACTGTTTTTT
>TRBJ2-3|-|many|TRBV7-8
CASSLVGFGGLQYF
TGTGCCAGCAGCTTAGTGGGTTTCGGTGGTTTGCAGTATTTT
>TRBJ2-7|-|-|TRBV28
CASCIRELEQYF
TGTGCCAGCTGCATCCGGGAGCTCGAGCAGTACTTC
>TRBJ2-5|-|many|TRBV19
CASSGGSETQYF
TGTGCCAGTAGTGGAGGATCGGAGACCCAGTACTTC